This is a list of T cell receptor beta chains from one sample in a study of blood T cell repertoires in COVID-19. The table came from immunoSEQ multiplex PCR; TCRdb's copy has only in-frame clones and leaves some out. This sample has just over 150,000 clones, with roughly 88% found just once. The sequencing input was peripheral blood. These receptors originate from a woman in her 50s with acute or convalescent COVID-19. Each CDR3 is given with its conserved first and last residue. D genes are given only for firm matches. A clone size is listed for some rows: how often the clone was seen (once, few, many), or a class if it is expanded.

cdr3_nt cdr3_aa clone_size v_call d_call j_call
TGTGCCAGCAGGGCATTCGAATACGAGCAGTACTTC CASRAFEYEQYF once TRBV27 . TRBJ2-7
TGTGCCACCAGAAGTCTAGCGGGGGTAGAGCAGTACTTC CATRSLAGVEQYF . TRBV19 TRBD2 TRBJ2-7
TGTGCCAGCAGTTACGTAGGGGGCGAGCAGTACTTC CASSYVGGEQYF . TRBV6-2/TRBV6-3 . TRBJ2-7
TGTGCCAGCGGGACAAGACAGGGTCTCTATGGCTACACCTTC CASGTRQGLYGYTF . TRBV28 TRBD1 TRBJ1-2
TGTGCCAGCTCACCCGGACAGGACGGGACCGGGGAGCTGTTTTTT CASSPGQDGTGELFF . TRBV18 TRBD1 TRBJ2-2
TGCGCCAGCAGTGCGGTAGCGGGGGTCCGAGAGACCCAGTACTTC CASSAVAGVRETQYF . TRBV10-1 TRBD2 TRBJ2-5
TGTGCCAGCGCCACAGGGGCTTCACCCCTCCACTTT CASATGASPLHF . TRBV19 TRBD1 TRBJ1-6
TGCGCCAGCAGCGTTACCGGGACAGGGAAAGAGACCCAGTACTTC CASSVTGTGKETQYF . TRBV5-1 TRBD1 TRBJ2-5
TGTGCCAGTAGTTCCGGGACAGGTCGCAATCAGCCCCAGCATTTT CASSSGTGRNQPQHF . TRBV19 TRBD1 TRBJ1-5
TGCGCCAGCAGCCGTTTAGCGGGGGGGGCTACATACAATGAGCAGTTCTTC CASSRLAGGATYNEQFF . TRBV4-3 TRBD2 TRBJ2-1
TGTGCCAGCAGCCCGGGACTAGCGGTCAACTACGAGCAGTACTTC CASSPGLAVNYEQYF . TRBV5-4 TRBD2 TRBJ2-7
TGTGCCACCAGTGTGTCCGGTGCGGAGACCCAGTACTTC CATSVSGAETQYF . TRBV24-1 . TRBJ2-5
TGTGCCAGCAGTCCGGGCGGGAGTCGGGATGAACAGTACTTC CASSPGGSRDEQYF . TRBV28 TRBD2 TRBJ2-7
TGTGCCAGCAGTCCCCGGACAGGGGGCGGGGACACTGAAGCTTTCTTT CASSPRTGGGDTEAFF . TRBV27 TRBD1 TRBJ1-1
TGTGCCAGCAGTTCTGCGACAGGGCCTAATGGCTACACCTTC CASSSATGPNGYTF . TRBV6-5 TRBD1 TRBJ1-2
TGCGCCAGCAGCTTGGGTACAGACTACAATGAGCAGTTCTTC CASSLGTDYNEQFF . TRBV5-1 . TRBJ2-1
TGCAGCGTTGAAGATCGGCAGGGGGTTGCGGCTTTCTTT CSVEDRQGVAAFF . TRBV29-1 TRBD1 TRBJ1-1
TGTGCCAGCAGTCCCCGACAGTCAACTAATGAAAAACTGTTTTTT CASSPRQSTNEKLFF . TRBV6-5 . TRBJ1-4
TGTGCCAGCAGCCATGCACAGGGGGCGATTTCCTACAATGAGCAGTTCTTC CASSHAQGAISYNEQFF . TRBV4-2 TRBD1 TRBJ2-1
TGCGCCAGCAGCTTGAGGCGGGGAGGCTCTGGAAACACCATATATTTT CASSLRRGGSGNTIYF . TRBV5-1 . TRBJ1-3
TGTGCCAGCAGTAGCGGGAACTACGAGCAGTACTTC CASSSGNYEQYF . TRBV7-9 TRBD2 TRBJ2-7
TGTGCCAGCAGTTTATCGGCGGGAGGTGTCGGCGAGCAGTACTTC CASSLSAGGVGEQYF few TRBV27 TRBD2 TRBJ2-7
TGCGCCAGCAGCTTACAGGGAGTCCAAGAGACCCAGTACTTC CASSLQGVQETQYF . TRBV5-1 . TRBJ2-5
TGTGCCAGCAGCCCGACTAGCGGGGGGGGCAATGAGCAGTTCTTC CASSPTSGGGNEQFF once TRBV3-1/TRBV3-2 TRBD2 TRBJ2-1
TGTGCCAGCAGCGTCAGCGGGGGGGCGTACACCGGGGAGCTGTTTTTT CASSVSGGAYTGELFF . TRBV9 TRBD2 TRBJ2-2
TGTGCCAGCAGCTTGTCACAGGGGGCCAACTATGGCTACACCTTC CASSLSQGANYGYTF . TRBV7-2 TRBD1 TRBJ1-2
TGTGCCAGCAGCCCGGGGGGGGGCTCTTACCCCTACGAGCAGTTCTTC CASSPGGGSYPYEQFF . TRBV5-4 TRBD2 TRBJ2-1
TGCGCCAGCAGCGACCCCTTAGGGGGGGCGAACACCGGGGAGCTGTTTTTT CASSDPLGGANTGELFF . TRBV5-1 . TRBJ2-2
TGTGCCAGCTCATTTGCAGGGGGCGTTAGCAATCAGCCCCAGCATTTT CASSFAGGVSNQPQHF once TRBV18 TRBD1 TRBJ1-5
TGTGCCAGCAGTCCAAGACAGAATGAAAAACTGTTTTTT CASSPRQNEKLFF few TRBV27 . TRBJ1-4
TGTGCCACCAGTGAATCAGGATTGATTGAGTACCAGCCCCAGCATTTT CATSESGLIEYQPQHF few TRBV24-1 . TRBJ1-5
TGTGCCAACTCCCGAGGCGAGAACACTGAAGCTTTCTTT CANSRGENTEAFF once TRBV12-3/TRBV12-4 . TRBJ1-1
TGTGCCAGCAGCGAGGGATCGACAGCGAAGAACACTGAAGCTTTCTTT CASSEGSTAKNTEAFF . TRBV9 . TRBJ1-1
TGTGCCAGCAGTTTAAGGGGTTACCTGGGGTCACCCCTCCACTTT CASSLRGYLGSPLHF few TRBV27 . TRBJ1-6
TGCGCCAGCAGCACCGCCGGGGGGTACGGTGAAAAACTGTTTTTT CASSTAGGYGEKLFF . TRBV5-1 . TRBJ1-4
TGTGCCAGCAGTTCGTTCGGGACAGGTGAACAGCCCCAGCATTTT CASSSFGTGEQPQHF . TRBV28 TRBD1 TRBJ1-5
TGTGCCAGCAGCTTCACAGGGGTGGAGCAGTTCTTC CASSFTGVEQFF . TRBV7-3 TRBD1 TRBJ2-1
TGTGCCAGCTCACCGGGGCCAGGGGGGATATCCTACGAGCAGTACTTC CASSPGPGGISYEQYF . TRBV18 . TRBJ2-7
TGTGCCAGTAGCCGGGACAGGGGGACTTACACTGAAGCTTTCTTT CASSRDRGTYTEAFF few TRBV19 TRBD1 TRBJ1-1
TGTGCCAGCAGCCAGCTAGCGGGAGGGCAGTATGAGCAGTTCTTC CASSQLAGGQYEQFF few TRBV7-7 TRBD2 TRBJ2-1
TGTGCCAGCGGAGGAAAAAGCCGGTCTGGAAACACCATATATTTT CASGGKSRSGNTIYF few TRBV28 . TRBJ1-3
TGCAGCGTCGGCGGGACCGGCAATCAGCCCCAGCATTTT CSVGGTGNQPQHF . TRBV29-1 . TRBJ1-5
TGTGCCAGTAGTATAAGGTCCCAGGCCTACGAGCAGTACTTC CASSIRSQAYEQYF . TRBV19 . TRBJ2-7
TGTGCCTGGAGTAGAACAGGGGATCAGCCCCAGCATTTT CAWSRTGDQPQHF . TRBV30 TRBD1 TRBJ1-5
TGTGCCAGCAGCCATCCGACAGGGGTCTATGGCTACACCTTC CASSHPTGVYGYTF few TRBV5-4 TRBD1 TRBJ1-2
TGTGCCAGTAGTGCAAACAGGGCTGAAGAATATGGCTACACCTTC CASSANRAEEYGYTF . TRBV19 . TRBJ1-2
TGTGCCAGCCTAGCGGGAAATACAGATACGCAGTATTTT CASLAGNTDTQYF . TRBV28 TRBD2 TRBJ2-3
TGTGCCAGCAGCCCCCGGGGTTCGAGTGGAAACACCATATATTTT CASSPRGSSGNTIYF . TRBV9 . TRBJ1-3
TGCGCCAGCAGCTTAGGACAGGGGAAGTCCGAGCAGTACTTC CASSLGQGKSEQYF . TRBV5-1 TRBD1 TRBJ2-7
TGTGCCAGCAGCTTAGCAGTCGGGACTAGCGGAGGGCAACAAGAGACCCAGTACTTC CASSLAVGTSGGQQETQYF . TRBV7-2 TRBD2 TRBJ2-5
TGCGCCAGCAGCTTAGGGGACAGCGGCGGGACCACAGATACGCAGTATTTT CASSLGDSGGTTDTQYF . TRBV5-1 . TRBJ2-3
TGTGCCACCAGTGAAACTTCTAGATCCGGGGAGCTGTTTTTT CATSETSRSGELFF . TRBV24-1 . TRBJ2-2
TGTGCCAGCAGCCAAGCCACCGGTCTAACGGGAGCTGGAGAGACCCAGTACTTC CASSQATGLTGAGETQYF . TRBV4-2 . TRBJ2-5
TGTGCCAGCAATCTCAGGGGGGATGGCTACACCTTC CASNLRGDGYTF . TRBV28 TRBD1 TRBJ1-2
TGTGCCAGCCGCCGAGACAGGGCGCGAGGCTACACCTTC CASRRDRARGYTF few TRBV5-4 TRBD1 TRBJ1-2